This T cell receptor (beta chain) was captured by sequencing in a study of cytomegalovirus exposure and HLA in healthy donors. Overall study: In a previous analysis, around 120 million unique TCR beta sequences were found from about 190 million T cells.

Primers for the PCR totalled 60 Vbeta and 13 Jbeta. Only in-frame clones appear in the TCRdb table, and some are missing; sequencing was by immunoSEQ multiplex PCR. The data hold some 120,000 clones, with more than 80% observed a single time. General observations from the study: There were approximately 150 TCR beta chains listed as cytomegalovirus-associated.

As regards this clone: Its matching antigen is unknown.

This CDR3 region has 11 residues. Germline values: CDR1 MNHEY, CDR2 SMNVEV (reference sequence). The TCR originated in a young man in good health and CMV-seropositive. Material for sequencing was PBMCs. This rearrangement joins TRBV27 to TRBJ1-5; TRBD1 might be the D (6 bases). This CDR3 reads CANRADQPQHF. The CDR3 nucleotides are TGTGCAAACAGGGCGGATCAGCCCCAGCATTTT.